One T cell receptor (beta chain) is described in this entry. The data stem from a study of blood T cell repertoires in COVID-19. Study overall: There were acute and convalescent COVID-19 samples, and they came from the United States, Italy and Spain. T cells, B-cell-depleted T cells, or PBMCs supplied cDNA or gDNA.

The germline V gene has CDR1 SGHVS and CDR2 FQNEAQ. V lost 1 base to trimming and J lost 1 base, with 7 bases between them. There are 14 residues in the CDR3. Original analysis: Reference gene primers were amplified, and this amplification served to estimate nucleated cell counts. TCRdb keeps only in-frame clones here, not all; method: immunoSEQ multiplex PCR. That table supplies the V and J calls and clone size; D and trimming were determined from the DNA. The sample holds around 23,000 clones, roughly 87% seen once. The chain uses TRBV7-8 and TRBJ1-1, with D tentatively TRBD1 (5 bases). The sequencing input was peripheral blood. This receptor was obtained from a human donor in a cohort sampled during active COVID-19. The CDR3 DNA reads TGTGCCAGCAGCTTAGACAGGAGGAACACTGAAGCTTTCTTT. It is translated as CASSLDRRNTEAFF.